The source of this TCR beta chain is a study of shared clonotypes between healthy human individuals. Study observations and caveats: Though the depth was large, rarefaction showed that sorted-subset sequencing was incomplete.

Original handling: Filtering of immunoSEQ junctional sequences could not match full-length read filtering. Profiled with immunoSEQ multiplex PCR; TCRdb holds only in-frame clones, not every one. Clone size and the V and J calls come from that table; the DNA yielded D and trimming. Altogether some 1.4 million clones are present, around 97% being singletons, with the ten largest covering about 1.2%. About this clone: Its antigen is unidentified. This sample includes further DNA sequences coding for the same CDR3.

The CDR3 sequence is 11 residues long. Trimming pared 6 bases from V and 1 base from J, leaving 6 bases between. CDR1 is SQVTM, CDR2 ANQGSEA, per germline. The receptor was derived from a man younger than 40 in good health. Sequenced input: naive CD4+ T cells sorted from blood. Subset described: CD45RA+ positively selected. This chain connects TRBV29-1 to TRBJ2-5; D ambiguous. This CDR3 reads CSVESQETQYF. The CDR3 coding sequence is TGCAGCGTAGAGTCCCAAGAGACCCAGTACTTC.